This entry describes one T cell receptor (beta chain). No antigen is known for it. The sample is drawn from a study of Ad26.COV2.S vaccination and SARS-CoV-2 variants. Treatment in this sample: about 20 received Ad26.COV2.S at low or high dose, single or two shots; a few received placebo; per-sample allocation not given. Collection of the samples took place on day 63 after the first injection of vaccine or placebo. Per the germline V gene, CDR1 is DFQATT and CDR2 is SNEGSKA (reference sequence). Between the trimmed V and J ends, which lost 3 bases and 2 bases, there was a span of 12 bases. This CDR3 has 14 amino acids. Study-wide points: From the TCR breadth and depth analyses, total T cell responses may have been underestimated.

Sequencing used immunoSEQ multiplex PCR; TCRdb keeps in-frame clones, though not all of them. This table has over 250,000 clones, roughly 86% appearing once. The TCR sequence derives from a person aged 18-60 years who received the Ad26.COV2.S COVID-19 vaccine or a placebo. Sequencing used peripheral blood, obtained in a trial of Ad26.COV2.S vaccine versus placebo. The J gene is TRBJ2-3, the V gene TRBV20-1; D is ambiguous. This CDR3 reads CSASRSTTTDTQYF. DNA for the CDR3: TGCAGTGCTAGTCGGTCCACCACCACAGATACGCAGTATTTT.